The 16 T cell receptor beta chains in this list originate from one sample, sequenced in a study of blood T cell repertoires in COVID-19. The data were produced by immunoSEQ multiplex PCR, yet TCRdb's version contains in-frame clones alone and is incomplete. The data hold about 180,000 clones, with 70% to 90% observed a single time. The sequencing sample was made of peripheral blood. These receptors were obtained from a man in his forties or fifties with active or convalescent COVID-19.

This clone was seen just once. V and J are TRBV4-1 and TRBJ2-1; tentative D call: TRBD2 (6 bases). Germline values: CDR1 MGHRA, CDR2 YSYEKL. The CDR3 runs 14 residues. With 3 bases removed from V and 6 bases from J, the gap between germline ends came to 12 bases. CDR3: CASSQGTGPNEQFF. Written as DNA, the CDR3 is TGCGCCAGCAGCCAGGGGACTGGGCCCAATGAGCAGTTCTTC.

V gene TRBV27 combines with J gene TRBJ1-5; D remains ambiguous. The CDR3 consists of 13 residues. The germline V and J ends were trimmed by 2 bases and 6 bases, with 8 bases remaining between them. CDR1 MNHEY and CDR2 SMNVEV come from the germline V gene (reference sequence). The CDR3 DNA reads as TGTGCCAGCAGTTTAAGATCAGGTCAGCCCCAGCATTTT. Translated, it gives CASSLRSGQPQHF.

The chain employs TRBV5-1 and TRBJ1-1; the D gene is possibly TRBD1 (5 bases). The CDR3 has 17 amino acids. Trimming left V 4 bases short and J 5 bases short, with 24 bases between. Germline V gene sequence: CDR1 SGHRS, CDR2 YFSETQ. This chain's CDR3 is CASSRSRAGSMGTEAFF. The DNA of the CDR3 is TGCGCCAGCAGCCGCTCACGGGCAGGGTCGATGGGAACTGAAGCTTTCTTT.

The gene calls are TRBV5-8 and TRBJ1-6; TRBD1 might be the D (5 bases). The germline V gene encodes CDR1 SGHTS and CDR2 YDEGEE. The CDR3 extends over 16 amino acids. V was clipped by 2 bases and J by 3 bases, with 12 bases between them. The CDR3 here is CASSFGGGFYNSPLHF. CDR3 sequence (DNA): TGTGCCAGCAGCTTCGGGGGTGGCTTCTATAATTCACCCCTCCACTTT.

The gene calls are TRBV6-6 and TRBJ2-7, with TRBD2 matching 11 bases. Germline assignment: CDR1 MNHNY and CDR2 SVGAGI (reference sequence). The CDR3 totals 14 residues. V trimming: 8 bases; J trimming: 2 bases; junction bases outside the gene matches: 5. In DNA form, the CDR3 reads TGTGCCAGCCAAACTAGCGGGGGCACCTACGAGCAGTACTTC. It translates to CASQTSGGTYEQYF.

The J gene is TRBJ2-3, the V gene TRBV10-1, with 8 nucleotides matching TRBD1. CDR3 length equals 15 residues. Trimming at V came to 0 bases and at J to 5 bases, leaving 4 bases not matched to a gene. Germline assignment: CDR1 WNHNN and CDR2 SYGVQD (reference sequence). The CDR3 DNA reads TGCGCCAGCAGTGAGTCGCCAGGGGGCAAAGATACGCAGTATTTT. It translates to CASSESPGGKDTQYF.

This clone was detected once. The V call is TRBV7-9, the J call TRBJ1-2, with 10 bases identical to TRBD1. This CDR3 has 15 amino acids. Germline CDR1 reads SEHNR; CDR2 reads FQNEAQ (reference sequence). Germline trimming cut 4 bases from V and 5 bases from J; bases unmatched to any gene: 7. CDR3 in amino acids: CASSWDRGYQYGYTF. CDR3 nucleotides: TGTGCCAGCAGCTGGGACAGGGGATACCAGTATGGCTACACCTTC.

The chain combines TRBV4-3 with TRBJ1-5; D is possibly TRBD1 (5 bases). Germline V gene lookup returns CDR1 LGHNA and CDR2 YSLEER. Trimming pared 0 bases from V and 3 bases from J, leaving 9 bases between. There are 15 residues in the CDR3. Written as DNA, the CDR3 is TGCGCCAGCAGCCAAGATTGGGGGGTCAATCAGCCCCAGCATTTT. Residues: CASSQDWGVNQPQHF.

The chain couples TRBV9 to TRBJ2-4; unclear D gene. Trimming removed 0 bases at V and 0 bases at J, with 16 bases between. Germline CDR1 SGDLS, CDR2 YYNGEE. The CDR3 runs to 18 residues. The CDR3 DNA reads TGTGCCAGCAGCGTAGATTCACAGACGACCCTAGCCAAAAACATTCAGTACTTC. Protein sequence: CASSVDSQTTLAKNIQYF.

The chain has TRBV6-5 and TRBJ1-6; 10 nucleotides line up with TRBD1. V lost 8 bases, J lost 8 bases, and 6 bases stayed unmatched. The CDR3 sequence is 14 residues long. CDR1 is MNHEY, CDR2 SVGAGI, per germline. Written as DNA, the CDR3 is TGTGCCAGCGGGACCGGGACAGGGGATTCACCCCTCCACTTT. Residues: CASGTGTGDSPLHF.

The V and J genes are TRBV5-1 and TRBJ2-7, with 9 bases matching TRBD1. The CDR3 runs to 14 residues. Germline loops: CDR1 SGHRS, CDR2 YFSETQ. V dropped 0 bases and J dropped 5; count of bases not matched to a gene: 3. Here the CDR3 DNA reads TGCGCCAGCAGCTTGGAAAGGACAGGGGACGAGCAGTACTTC. Its protein product is CASSLERTGDEQYF. Using reference TRBV5-1 and TRBJ2-7 for the parts outside the CDR3, the full variable domain is KAGVTQTPRYLIKTRGQQVTLSCSPISGHRSVSWYQQTPGQGLQFLFEYFSETQRNKGNFPGRFSGRQFSNSRSEMNVSTLELGDSALYLCASSLERTGDEQYFGPGTRLTVT.

The chain couples TRBV27 to TRBJ1-1, with 7 positions matching TRBD1. From germline, CDR1 is MNHEY and CDR2 SMNVEV (reference sequence). V dropped 6 bases and J dropped 5; count of bases not matched to a gene: 9. This CDR3 is 14 amino acids long. The CDR3 coding sequence is TGTGCCAGCAGGGATCGGACAGGCTGGACTGAAGCTTTCTTT. This sequence encodes CASRDRTGWTEAFF.

The chain uses TRBV4-2 and TRBJ1-6, with D hard to call. Germline CDR1 and CDR2: LGHNA and YNFKEQ. This CDR3 comprises 18 residues. V lost 2 bases to trimming and J lost 0 bases, with 14 bases between them. The CDR3 protein is CASSQLPQQDSYNSPLHF. The CDR3 DNA follows: TGTGCCAGCAGCCAACTCCCCCAGCAGGACTCCTATAATTCACCCCTCCACTTT.

V usage is TRBV4-1 and J usage is TRBJ1-1; no clear D gene. The ends were cut back, 5 bases at V and 1 base at J, with 8 bases in the middle. Germline V CDR1 and CDR2: MGHRA, YSYEKL. This CDR3 has 13 amino acids. CDR3 DNA sequence: TGCGCCAGCAGCTACCCAGGGAACACTGAAGCTTTCTTT. It is translated as CASSYPGNTEAFF.

The rearrangement joins TRBV27 to TRBJ1-2; 11 positions agree with TRBD1. This CDR3 is built from 17 residues. CDR1 MNHEY and CDR2 SMNVEV come from the germline V gene (reference sequence). J lost 4 bases, V lost 0 bases, and 7 bases had no gene match. The chain's CDR3 is CASSLSRGQGGVYGYTF. CDR3 sequence (DNA): TGTGCCAGCAGTTTATCTCGGGGACAGGGGGGTGTCTATGGCTACACCTTC.

The chain joins TRBV4-1 to TRBJ1-4, with a possible D match to TRBD1 (6 bases). Trimming cost V 4 bases and J 2 bases, with 11 bases left between them. Looked up from germline, CDR1 is MGHRA and CDR2 is YSYEKL. The CDR3 runs 15 residues. This CDR3 reads CASSPQQGTNEKLFF. For the CDR3, the DNA is TGCGCCAGCAGCCCCCAACAGGGCACTAATGAAAAACTGTTTTTT.